Sequencing of this T cell receptor (beta chain) was carried out in a study of cytomegalovirus exposure and HLA in healthy donors. Study-wide background: Unique TCRs numbering 75 million to 95 million, obtained from HLA-typed donors, made up an early data release.

Use of 60 Vbeta and 13 Jbeta primers characterized the PCR. Generated by immunoSEQ multiplex PCR, the TCRdb table keeps only in-frame clones and is missing some. The sample yields 110,000 or so clones, about 9.4% seen once. Findings and limits, study-wide: With later analysis, a missense DCLRE1C variant became linked to TCR beta V- and J-gene trimming.

CDR3 length equals 13 residues. Looked up from germline, CDR1 is SGDLS and CDR2 is YYNGEE. The sample holds a few counts of this clone. Its target is unknown. Sequence at one end of the junction differs from germline and may be a read error. The TCR sequence derives from a woman between 35 and 50 years old in good health and CMV-seropositive. Sequencing was done on a sample of PBMCs. This sequence joins TRBV9 and TRBJ1-2, with D maybe TRBD1 (5 bases). The CDR3 sequence is CASSVRGDYGYSF. In DNA form, the CDR3 reads TGTGCCAGCAGCGTAAGAGGGGACTATGGCTACTCCTTC. The full variable domain, in which reference TRBV9 and TRBJ1-2 provide the parts outside the CDR3, is DSGVTQTPKHLITATGQRVTLRCSPRSGDLSVYWYQQSLDQGLQFLIQYYNGEERAKGNILERFSAQQFPDLHSELNLSSLELGDSALYFCASSVRGDYGYSFGSGTRLTVV.